The T cell receptor (beta chain) described here comes from a study of cytomegalovirus exposure and HLA in healthy donors. Points on this clone: What it binds is unknown.

The CDR3 has 14 residues. Germline lookup yields CDR1 SNHLY and CDR2 FYNNEI. V was trimmed by 7 bases and J by 0 bases, leaving 12 bases between them. 13 Jbeta primers and 60 Vbeta primers were used for the PCR. The method was immunoSEQ multiplex PCR; TCRdb's version includes in-frame clones alone and lacks a portion of them. This repertoire shows about 180,000 clones, approximately 80% found once; its top ten account for approximately 2.4%. Broader study findings: Excluded were some V segments that proved indistinguishable, including TRBV6-2 and TRBV6-3. Highly shared variants forming one cluster were likely a sequencing artifact.

Sequencing was performed on PBMCs. The clonotype originates from a male donor in good health and CMV-seronegative. V usage is TRBV2 and J usage is TRBJ2-5; D not resolved. CDR3 sequence (DNA): TGTGCCAGCACGAGCAGGCCTTACCAAGAGACCCAGTACTTC. Translated: CASTSRPYQETQYF. The entire variable domain, with the rest obtained from reference TRBV2 and TRBJ2-5, is as follows: EPEVTQTPSHQVTQMGQEVILRCVPISNHLYFYWYRQILGQKVEFLVSFYNNEISEKSEIFDDQFSVERPDGSNFTLKIRSTKLEDSAMYFCASTSRPYQETQYFGPGTRLLVL.